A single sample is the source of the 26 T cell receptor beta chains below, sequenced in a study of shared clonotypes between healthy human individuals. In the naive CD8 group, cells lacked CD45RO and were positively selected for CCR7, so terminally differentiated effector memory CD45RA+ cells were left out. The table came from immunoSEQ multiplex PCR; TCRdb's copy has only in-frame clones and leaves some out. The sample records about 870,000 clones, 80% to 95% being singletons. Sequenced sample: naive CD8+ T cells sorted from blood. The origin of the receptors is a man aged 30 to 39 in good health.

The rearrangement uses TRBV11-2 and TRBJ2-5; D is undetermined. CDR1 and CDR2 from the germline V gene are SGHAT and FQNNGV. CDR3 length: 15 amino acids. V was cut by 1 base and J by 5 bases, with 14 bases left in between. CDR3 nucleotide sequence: TGTGCCAGCAGCTTAGTGGGTAGCTTACAGGAGACCCAGTACTTC. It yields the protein CASSLVGSLQETQYF.

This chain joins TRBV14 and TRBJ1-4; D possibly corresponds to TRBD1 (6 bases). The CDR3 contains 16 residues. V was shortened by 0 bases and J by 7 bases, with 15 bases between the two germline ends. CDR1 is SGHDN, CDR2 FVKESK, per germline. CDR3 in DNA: TGTGCCAGCAGCCAAGACAGGGGCCGCTCTGGTGAAAAACTGTTTTTT. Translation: CASSQDRGRSGEKLFF.

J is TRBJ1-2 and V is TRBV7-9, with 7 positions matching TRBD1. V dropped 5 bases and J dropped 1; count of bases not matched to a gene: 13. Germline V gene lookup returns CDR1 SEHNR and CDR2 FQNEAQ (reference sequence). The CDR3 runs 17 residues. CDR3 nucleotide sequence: TGTGCCAGCAGCCCAATAGGGACAGCACAGCTTAACTATGGCTACACCTTC. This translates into CASSPIGTAQLNYGYTF.

This chain's CDR3 is CASSGSPAPNWGNEQFF. In DNA form, the CDR3 reads TGCGCCAGCAGTGGGTCCCCGGCTCCCAATTGGGGCAATGAGCAGTTCTTC. The J gene is TRBJ2-1, the V gene TRBV10-2; the D is unclear. V lost 4 bases and J 6 bases, leaving 22 bases between the germline ends. Germline V CDR1 and CDR2: WSHSY, SAAADI. The CDR3 is 17 residues long.

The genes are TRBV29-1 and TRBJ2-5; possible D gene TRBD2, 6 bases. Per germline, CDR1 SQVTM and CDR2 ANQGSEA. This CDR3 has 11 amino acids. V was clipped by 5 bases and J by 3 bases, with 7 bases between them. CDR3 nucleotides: TGCAGCGTTTGGAGGGAAGAGACCCAGTACTTC. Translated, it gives CSVWREETQYF. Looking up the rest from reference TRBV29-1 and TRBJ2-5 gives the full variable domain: SAVISQKPSRDICQRGTSLTIQCQVDSQVTMMFWYRQQPGQSLTLIATANQGSEATYESGFVIDKFPISRPNLTFSTLTVSNMSPEDSSIYLCSVWREETQYFGPGTRLLVL.

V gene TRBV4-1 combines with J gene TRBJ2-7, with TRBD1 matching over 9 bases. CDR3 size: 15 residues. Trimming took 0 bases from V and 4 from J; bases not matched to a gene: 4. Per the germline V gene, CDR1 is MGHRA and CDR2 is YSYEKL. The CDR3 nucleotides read TGCGCCAGCAGCCAAGAACCCGACAGGGGGTACGAGCAGTACTTC. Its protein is CASSQEPDRGYEQYF.

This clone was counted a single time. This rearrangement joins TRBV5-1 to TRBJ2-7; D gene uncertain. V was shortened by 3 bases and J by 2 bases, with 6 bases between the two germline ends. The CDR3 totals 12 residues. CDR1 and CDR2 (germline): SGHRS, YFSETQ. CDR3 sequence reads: CASSSPPYEQYF. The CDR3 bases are TGCGCCAGCAGCTCTCCTCCCTACGAGCAGTACTTC.

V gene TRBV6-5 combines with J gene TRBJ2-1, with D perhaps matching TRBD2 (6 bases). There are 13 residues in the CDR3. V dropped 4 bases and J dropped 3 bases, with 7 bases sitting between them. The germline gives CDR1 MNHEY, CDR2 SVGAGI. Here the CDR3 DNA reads TGTGCCAGCAGTTTGACTAGCTACAATGAGCAGTTCTTC. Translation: CASSLTSYNEQFF.

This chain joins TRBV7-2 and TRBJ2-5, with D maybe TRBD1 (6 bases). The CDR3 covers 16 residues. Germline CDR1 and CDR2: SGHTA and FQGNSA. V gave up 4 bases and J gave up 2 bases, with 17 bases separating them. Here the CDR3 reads CASSSPLTGFQETQYF. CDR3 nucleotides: TGTGCCAGCAGCTCGCCCCTAACAGGGTTTCAAGAGACCCAGTACTTC.

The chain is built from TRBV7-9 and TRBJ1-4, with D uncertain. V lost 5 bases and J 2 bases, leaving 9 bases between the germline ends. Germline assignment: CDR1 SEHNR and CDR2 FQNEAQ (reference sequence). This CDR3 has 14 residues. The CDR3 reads CASSDQVTNEKLFF. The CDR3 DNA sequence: TGTGCCAGCAGCGATCAGGTTACTAATGAAAAACTGTTTTTT.

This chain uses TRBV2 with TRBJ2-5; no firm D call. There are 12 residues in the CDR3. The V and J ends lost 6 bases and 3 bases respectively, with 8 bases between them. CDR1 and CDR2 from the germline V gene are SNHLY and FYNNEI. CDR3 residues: CASRGRKETQYF. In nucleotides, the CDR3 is TGTGCCAGCAGGGGCAGGAAAGAGACCCAGTACTTC.

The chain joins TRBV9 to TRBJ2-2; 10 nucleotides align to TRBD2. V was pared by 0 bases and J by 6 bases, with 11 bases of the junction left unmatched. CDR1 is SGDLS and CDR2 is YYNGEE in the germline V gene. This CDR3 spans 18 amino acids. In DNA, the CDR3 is TGTGCCAGCAGCGTAGCTCAGGCTAGCGGGAGCCGGTCCGGGGAGCTGTTTTTT. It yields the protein CASSVAQASGSRSGELFF. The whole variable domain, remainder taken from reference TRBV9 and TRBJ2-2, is DSGVTQTPKHLITATGQRVTLRCSPRSGDLSVYWYQQSLDQGLQFLIQYYNGEERAKGNILERFSAQQFPDLHSELNLSSLELGDSALYFCASSVAQASGSRSGELFFGEGSRLTVL.

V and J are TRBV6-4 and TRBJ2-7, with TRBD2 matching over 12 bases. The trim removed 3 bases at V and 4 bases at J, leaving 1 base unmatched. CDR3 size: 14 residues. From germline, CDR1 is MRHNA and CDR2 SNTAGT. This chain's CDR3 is CASSETSGSYEQYF. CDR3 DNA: TGTGCCAGCAGTGAGACTAGCGGGAGTTACGAGCAGTACTTC.

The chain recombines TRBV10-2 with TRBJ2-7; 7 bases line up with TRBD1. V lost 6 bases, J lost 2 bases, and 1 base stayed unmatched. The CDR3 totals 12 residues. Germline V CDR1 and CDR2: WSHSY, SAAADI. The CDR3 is CASRGTAYEQYF. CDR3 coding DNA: TGCGCCAGCAGGGGGACAGCCTACGAGCAGTACTTC.

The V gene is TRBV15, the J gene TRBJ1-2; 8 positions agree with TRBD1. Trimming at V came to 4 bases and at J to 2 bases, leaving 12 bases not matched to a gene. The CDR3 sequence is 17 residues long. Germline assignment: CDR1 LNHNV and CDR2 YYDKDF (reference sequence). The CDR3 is CATSIIDRGSVNYGYTF. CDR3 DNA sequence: TGTGCCACCAGCATTATTGACAGGGGCTCCGTCAACTATGGCTACACCTTC.

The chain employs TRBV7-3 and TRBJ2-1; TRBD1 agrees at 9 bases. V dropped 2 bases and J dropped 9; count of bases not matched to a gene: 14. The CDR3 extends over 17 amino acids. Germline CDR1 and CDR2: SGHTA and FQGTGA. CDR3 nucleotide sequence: TGTGCCAGCAGCTTAGCCCCCGGGACAGGGTTTCTCGGTGAGCAGTTCTTC. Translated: CASSLAPGTGFLGEQFF.

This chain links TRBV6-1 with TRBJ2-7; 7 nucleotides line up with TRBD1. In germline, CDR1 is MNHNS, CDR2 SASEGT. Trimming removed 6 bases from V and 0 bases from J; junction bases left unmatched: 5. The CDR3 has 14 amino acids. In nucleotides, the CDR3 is TGTGCCAGCAGCCCAACAGGGGACTCCTACGAGCAGTACTTC. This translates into CASSPTGDSYEQYF.

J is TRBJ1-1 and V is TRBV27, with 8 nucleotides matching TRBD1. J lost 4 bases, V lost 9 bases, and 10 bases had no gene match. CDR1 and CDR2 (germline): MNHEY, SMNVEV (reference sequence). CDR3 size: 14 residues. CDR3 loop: CASITGGGSTEAFF. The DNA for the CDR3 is TGTGCCAGTATTACAGGGGGAGGAAGCACTGAAGCTTTCTTT.

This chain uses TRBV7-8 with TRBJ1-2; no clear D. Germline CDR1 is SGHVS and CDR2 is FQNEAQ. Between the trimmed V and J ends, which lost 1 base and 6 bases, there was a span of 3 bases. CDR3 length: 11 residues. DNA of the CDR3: TGTGCCAGCAGCTTAGGAGATGGCTACACCTTC. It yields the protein CASSLGDGYTF.

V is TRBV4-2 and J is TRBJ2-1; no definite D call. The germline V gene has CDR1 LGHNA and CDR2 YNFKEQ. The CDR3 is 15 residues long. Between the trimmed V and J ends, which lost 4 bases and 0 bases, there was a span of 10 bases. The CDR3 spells CASSRGRSSYNEQFF. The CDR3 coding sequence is TGTGCCAGCAGCCGGGGTCGAAGCTCCTACAATGAGCAGTTCTTC.

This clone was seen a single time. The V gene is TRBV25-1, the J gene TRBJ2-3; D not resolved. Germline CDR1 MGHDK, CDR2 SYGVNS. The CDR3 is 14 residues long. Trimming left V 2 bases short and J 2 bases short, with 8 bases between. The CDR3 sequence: CASSERRYTDTQYF. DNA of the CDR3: TGTGCCAGCAGTGAAAGACGGTACACAGATACGCAGTATTTT.

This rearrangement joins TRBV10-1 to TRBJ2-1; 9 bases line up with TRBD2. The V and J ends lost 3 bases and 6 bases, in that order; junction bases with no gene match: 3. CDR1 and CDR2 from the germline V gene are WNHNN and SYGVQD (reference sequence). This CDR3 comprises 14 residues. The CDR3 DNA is TGCGCCAGCAGTGATACGGGACTAGCCAATGAGCAGTTCTTC. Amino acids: CASSDTGLANEQFF.

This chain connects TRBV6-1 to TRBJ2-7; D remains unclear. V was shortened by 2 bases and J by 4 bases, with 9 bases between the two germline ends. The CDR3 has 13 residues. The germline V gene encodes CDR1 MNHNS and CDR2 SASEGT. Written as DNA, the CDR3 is TGTGCCAGCAGTGAACTAAGTGTGTACGAGCAGTACTTC. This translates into CASSELSVYEQYF.

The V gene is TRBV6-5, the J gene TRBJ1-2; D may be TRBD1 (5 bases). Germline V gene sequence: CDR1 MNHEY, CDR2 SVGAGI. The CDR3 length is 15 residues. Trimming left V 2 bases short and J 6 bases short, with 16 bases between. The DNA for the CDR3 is TGTGCCAGCAGTTACCTTGGGCAGGGTCTAGATGGCTACACCTTC. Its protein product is CASSYLGQGLDGYTF.

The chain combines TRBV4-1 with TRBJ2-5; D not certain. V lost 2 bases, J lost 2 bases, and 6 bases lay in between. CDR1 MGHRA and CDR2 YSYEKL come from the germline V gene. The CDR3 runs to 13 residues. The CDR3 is CASSQILQETQYF. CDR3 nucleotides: TGCGCCAGCAGCCAAATTTTGCAAGAGACCCAGTACTTC.

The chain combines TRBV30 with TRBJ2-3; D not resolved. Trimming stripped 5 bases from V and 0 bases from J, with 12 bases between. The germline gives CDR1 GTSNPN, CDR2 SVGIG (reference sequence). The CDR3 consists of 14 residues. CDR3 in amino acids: CAWAKTASTDTQYF. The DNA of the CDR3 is TGTGCCTGGGCCAAGACTGCTAGCACAGATACGCAGTATTTT.